Each of the 6 T cell receptor beta chains below was sequenced from the same sample in a study of blood T cells in healthy people across ages. A second PCR, run for about 7 to 11 cycles, used a sample-barcoded 5' primer plus a J-beta primer mix. From the 5' RACE reads, TCRdb called clonotypes with MiXCR, one entry per CDR3 protein. The sample shows about 580,000 distinct CDR3 sequences, around half of them seen only once. Sequenced sample: blood. The source is a man aged 80 or over in good health.

This clonotype was seen more than once but under ten times. The chain combines TRBV5-1 with TRBJ2-1, with D possibly TRBD2 on 5 matching bases. CDR3 length equals 13 residues. Germline-derived CDR1 and CDR2 are SGHRS and YFSETQ. The V end was cut by 5 bases, the J end by 5 bases, with 11 bases between. CDR3 bases: TGCGCCAGCAGGGGTGGAGGAGACAATGAGCAGTTCTTC. Protein: CASRGGGDNEQFF.

This clonotype was recorded a few times. The V call is TRBV28, the J call TRBJ2-5, with D perhaps matching TRBD1 (6 bases). The CDR3 consists of 14 residues. The V gene lost 6 bases and the J gene lost 5 bases, with 16 bases spanning the gap. The germline gives CDR1 MDHEN, CDR2 SYDVKM. CDR3 DNA: TGTGCCAGCAGACAAACCGGGACACGGGAGACCCAGTACTTC. Its translation: CASRQTGTRETQYF.

This clonotype was seen more than once but under ten times. The V and J genes are TRBV6-1 and TRBJ2-7; D uncertain. The CDR3 totals 15 residues. Trimming removed 6 bases at V and 2 bases at J, with 17 bases between. In germline, CDR1 is MNHNS, CDR2 SASEGT. The CDR3 sequence: CASRPNTYKTYEQYF. In DNA form, the CDR3 reads TGTGCCAGCAGGCCCAATACTTACAAGACCTACGAGCAGTACTTC.

This chain connects TRBV4-2 to TRBJ2-7; 9 bases fit TRBD2. The CDR3 covers 16 residues. Trimming took 0 bases from V and 1 from J; bases not matched to a gene: 4. Looked up from germline, CDR1 is LGHNA and CDR2 is YNFKEQ. The CDR3 protein is CASSQDFTSGSYEQYF. CDR3 nucleotides: TGTGCCAGCAGCCAAGATTTTACTAGCGGGTCCTACGAGCAGTACTTC.

The rearrangement joins TRBV12-3 or TRBV12-4 to TRBJ1-4, with unresolved D. CDR3 size: 14 residues. Trimming removed 3 bases at V and 4 bases at J, with 9 bases between. The CDR3 region is CASSLGRFNEKLFF. The CDR3 nucleotides are TGTGCCAGCAGTTTGGGCCGTTTTAATGAAAAACTGTTTTTT.

This clonotype was seen only once. The V and J genes are TRBV3-1 and TRBJ1-2; maybe TRBD1 (5 bases). From germline, CDR1 is LGHDT and CDR2 YNNKEL (reference sequence). The CDR3 totals 15 residues. Trimming cost V 0 bases and J 7 bases, with 15 bases left between them. The CDR3 loop is CASSQDWQGNGGYTF. The CDR3 region has the DNA TGTGCCAGCAGCCAAGACTGGCAGGGCAATGGTGGCTACACCTTC.